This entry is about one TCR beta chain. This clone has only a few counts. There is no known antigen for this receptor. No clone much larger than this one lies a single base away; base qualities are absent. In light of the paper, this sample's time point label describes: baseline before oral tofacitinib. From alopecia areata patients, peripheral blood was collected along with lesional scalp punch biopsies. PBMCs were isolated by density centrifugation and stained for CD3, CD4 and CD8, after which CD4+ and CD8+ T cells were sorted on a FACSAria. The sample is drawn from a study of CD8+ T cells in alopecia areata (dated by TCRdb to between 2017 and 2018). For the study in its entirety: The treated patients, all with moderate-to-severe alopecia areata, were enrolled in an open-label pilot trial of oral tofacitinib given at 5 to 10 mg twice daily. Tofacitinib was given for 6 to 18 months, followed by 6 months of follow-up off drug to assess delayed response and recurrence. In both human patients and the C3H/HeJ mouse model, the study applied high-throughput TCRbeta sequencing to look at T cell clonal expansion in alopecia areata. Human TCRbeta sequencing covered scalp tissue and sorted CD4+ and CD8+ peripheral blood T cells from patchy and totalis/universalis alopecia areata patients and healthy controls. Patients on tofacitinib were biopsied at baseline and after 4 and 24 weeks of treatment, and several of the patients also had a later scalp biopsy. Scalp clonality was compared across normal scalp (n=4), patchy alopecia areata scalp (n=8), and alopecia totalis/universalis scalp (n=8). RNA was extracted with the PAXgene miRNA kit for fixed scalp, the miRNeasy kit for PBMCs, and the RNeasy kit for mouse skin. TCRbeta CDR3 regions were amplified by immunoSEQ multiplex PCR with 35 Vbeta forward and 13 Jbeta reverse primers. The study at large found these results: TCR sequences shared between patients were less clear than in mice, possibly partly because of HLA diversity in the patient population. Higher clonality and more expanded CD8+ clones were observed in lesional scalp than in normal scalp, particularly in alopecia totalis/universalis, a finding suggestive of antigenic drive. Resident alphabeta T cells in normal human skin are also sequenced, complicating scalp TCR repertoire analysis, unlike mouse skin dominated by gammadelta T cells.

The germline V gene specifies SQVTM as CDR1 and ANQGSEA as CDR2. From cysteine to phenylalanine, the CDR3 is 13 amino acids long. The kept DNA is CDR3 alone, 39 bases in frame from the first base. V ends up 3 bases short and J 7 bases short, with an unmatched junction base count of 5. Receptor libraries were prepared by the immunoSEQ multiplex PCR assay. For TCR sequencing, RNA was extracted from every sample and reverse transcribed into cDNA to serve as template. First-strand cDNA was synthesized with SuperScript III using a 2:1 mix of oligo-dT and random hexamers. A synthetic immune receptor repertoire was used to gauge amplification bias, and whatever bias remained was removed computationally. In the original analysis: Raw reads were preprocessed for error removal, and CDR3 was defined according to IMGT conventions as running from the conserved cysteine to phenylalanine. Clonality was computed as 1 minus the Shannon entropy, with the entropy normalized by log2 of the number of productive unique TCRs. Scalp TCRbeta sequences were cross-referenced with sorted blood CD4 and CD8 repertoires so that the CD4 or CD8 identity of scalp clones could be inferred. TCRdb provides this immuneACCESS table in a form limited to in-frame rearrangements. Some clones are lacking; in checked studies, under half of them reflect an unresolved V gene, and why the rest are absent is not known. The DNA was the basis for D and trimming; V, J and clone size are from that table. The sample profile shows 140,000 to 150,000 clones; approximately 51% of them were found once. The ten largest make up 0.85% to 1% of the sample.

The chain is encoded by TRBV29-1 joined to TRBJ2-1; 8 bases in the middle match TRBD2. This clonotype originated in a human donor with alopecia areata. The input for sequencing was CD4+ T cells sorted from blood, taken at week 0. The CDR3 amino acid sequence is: CSVEAGGINEQFF. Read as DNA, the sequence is TGCAGCGTTGAGGCGGGAGGAATAAATGAGCAGTTCTTC.